This T cell receptor beta chain was captured in a study of response to subunit inactivated influenza vaccine. Findings and caveats of the study: Researchers suggested that each seasonal influenza vaccination recruits few new T cells.

TCRdb recomputed calls from the RT-PCR reads with MiXCR, one row per CDR3 protein. The sample includes 750,000 to 850,000 distinct CDR3 sequences, roughly 18% seen only once; the top ten take 11%. This clonotype came up a few times. Its specificity is not known. The TCR comes from a man over 45 who received an inactivated influenza vaccine. The specimen was PBMCs from blood, collected more than 4 days after vaccination.

Here the CDR3 reads CASSQRRDYEQYF. CDR3 DNA: TGTGCCAGCAGCCAACGTCGGGACTACGAGCAGTACTTC. This chain connects TRBV3-1 to TRBJ2-7; tentatively, D is TRBD2 (5 bases). The ends were cut back, 2 bases at V and 3 bases at J, with 8 bases in the middle. The germline V gene encodes CDR1 LGHDT and CDR2 YNNKEL (reference sequence). The CDR3 is 13 amino acids.